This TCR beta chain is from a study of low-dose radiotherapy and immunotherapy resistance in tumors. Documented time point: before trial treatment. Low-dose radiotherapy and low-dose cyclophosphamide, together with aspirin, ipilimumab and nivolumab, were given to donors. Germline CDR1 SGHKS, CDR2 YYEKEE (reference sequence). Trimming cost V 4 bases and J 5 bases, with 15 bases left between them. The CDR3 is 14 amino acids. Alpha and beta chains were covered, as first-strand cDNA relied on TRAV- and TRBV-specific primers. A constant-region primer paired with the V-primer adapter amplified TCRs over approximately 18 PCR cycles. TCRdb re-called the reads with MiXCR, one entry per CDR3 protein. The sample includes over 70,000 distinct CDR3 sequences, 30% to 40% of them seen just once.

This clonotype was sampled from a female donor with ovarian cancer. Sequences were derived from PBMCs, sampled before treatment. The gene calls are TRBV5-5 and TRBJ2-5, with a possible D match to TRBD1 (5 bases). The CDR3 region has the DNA TGTGCCAGCAGCCACCCAGCAGGGTTGGAGACCCAGTACTTC. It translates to CASSHPAGLETQYF.